The clone carrying this T cell receptor beta chain was observed a few times. TCRdb re-derived calls from the 5' RACE reads in MiXCR, one entry per CDR3 protein. The sample holds fewer than 300,000 distinct CDR3 sequences, approximately 15% seen once. This CDR3 is built from 12 residues. The V gene end was trimmed by 6 bases and the J gene end by 7 bases; junction bases not matched to a gene: 3. This specimen comes from a study of T-cell memory formation after mild COVID-19. V usage is TRBV23-1 and J usage is TRBJ2-1; 7 nucleotides align to TRBD2. TRBV23-1 is recorded as an ORF, its role being uncertain. The material sequenced was PBMCs or a T cell subset sorted from them (not recorded which). The clonotype was recovered from a man younger than 35 who had mild COVID-19 (a few samples of this study predate the infection). Cell type and time point are not known. CDR3 sequence: CASSMGGNEQFF. The CDR3 DNA reads TGCGCCAGCAGCATGGGGGGGAATGAGCAGTTCTTC.